The 11 T cell receptor beta chains presented below share a single source sample, sequenced in a study of Ad26.COV2.S vaccination and SARS-CoV-2 variants (dated by TCRdb to about 2021). The intended sense of this specimen's treatment or condition label: 15 to 20 received Ad26.COV2.S at low or high dose, single or two shots; a few received placebo; per-sample allocation not given. Repertoires of vaccine and placebo recipients were sequenced from samples collected on day 63 after the first injection. Library generation was performed with the immunoSEQ multiplex PCR assay. TCRdb re-hosts the immuneACCESS table, in-frame sequences only. Its copies lack some clones; in the studies checked, an unresolved V gene accounts for under half of them, and the cause for the rest is not known. The sample table holds under 600,000 clones, of which about 88% were seen once. In total, the top ten clones hold approximately 1.7% of the sample.

This specimen consisted of peripheral blood, obtained in a trial of Ad26.COV2.S vaccine versus placebo. The receptors derive from a person between 18 and 65 years old who received the Ad26.COV2.S COVID-19 vaccine or a placebo.

This rearrangement joins TRBV5-1 to TRBJ2-7; 7 nucleotides agree with TRBD2. Germline CDR1 and CDR2: SGHRS and YFSETQ. Losses at the gene ends were 5 bases for V and 0 bases for J; bases not matched to a gene: 8. The CDR3 sequence is 15 residues long. The CDR3 DNA is TGCGCCAGCAGTCGGGCTAGCGGTCCCTCCTACGAGCAGTACTTC. It encodes CASSRASGPSYEQYF.

This chain joins TRBV28 and TRBJ1-4; tentative D call: TRBD1 (5 bases). The CDR3 is made up of 14 amino acids. The V end was cut by 5 bases, the J end by 8 bases, with 15 bases between. CDR1 and CDR2 from the germline V gene are MDHEN and SYDVKM. The CDR3 spells CASSRGQGLEKLFF. The CDR3 nucleotides are TGTGCCAGCAGTAGAGGGCAGGGTCTCGAAAAACTGTTTTTT.

The chain links TRBV18 to TRBJ1-1; D unclear. The CDR3 spans 15 residues. CDR1 is KGHSH, CDR2 LQKENI, per germline. Trimming cost V 4 bases and J 1 base, with 13 bases left between them. The CDR3 is CASSREWGSNTEAFF. CDR3 DNA: TGTGCCAGCTCACGCGAGTGGGGATCGAACACTGAAGCTTTCTTT. The whole variable domain, remainder taken from reference TRBV18 and TRBJ1-1, is NAGVMQNPRHLVRRRGQEARLRCSPMKGHSHVYWYRQLPEEGLKFMVYLQKENIIDESGMPKERFSAEFPKEGPSILRIQQVVRGDSAAYFCASSREWGSNTEAFFGQGTRLTVV.

The chain uses TRBV11-2 and TRBJ1-1, with 8 bases lining up with TRBD1. CDR1 SGHAT and CDR2 FQNNGV come from the germline V gene. V lost 5 bases, J lost 5 bases, and 16 bases stayed unmatched. The CDR3 extends over 17 amino acids. CDR3 region: CASSRIPDRALVTEAFF. The DNA for the CDR3 is TGTGCCAGCAGCCGAATACCGGACAGGGCCCTAGTAACTGAAGCTTTCTTT. The full variable domain, with the rest looked up from reference TRBV11-2 and TRBJ1-1, is EAGVAQSPRYKIIEKRQSVAFWCNPISGHATLYWYQQILGQGPKLLIQFQNNGVVDDSQLPKDRFSAERLKGVDSTLKIQPAKLEDSAVYLCASSRIPDRALVTEAFFGQGTRLTVV.

CDR3 loop: CASRPGTHMNTEAFF. CDR3 DNA sequence: TGTGCCAGCAGGCCCGGGACACACATGAACACTGAAGCTTTCTTT. The chain uses TRBV6-6 and TRBJ1-1; possibly TRBD1 for D (6 bases). The CDR3 is 15 residues long. Germline V gene lookup returns CDR1 MNHNY and CDR2 SVGAGI (reference sequence). V gave up 6 bases and J gave up 0 bases, with 14 bases separating them.

The chain employs TRBV29-1 and TRBJ2-5; D gene ambiguous. The V and J ends lost 5 bases and 4 bases respectively, with 11 bases between them. CDR1 is SQVTM, CDR2 ANQGSEA, per germline. The CDR3 sequence is 12 residues long. CDR3 bases: TGCAGCGTTCGTGGAGCCGGAGAGACCCAGTACTTC. This encodes CSVRGAGETQYF.

This rearrangement joins TRBV19 to TRBJ2-5; D unresolved. Germline lookup yields CDR1 LNHDA and CDR2 SQIVND (reference sequence). Trimming stripped 7 bases from V and 0 bases from J, with 6 bases between. This CDR3 is built from 12 residues. The CDR3 reads CASKTDQETQYF. The DNA of the CDR3 is TGTGCCAGTAAAACAGACCAAGAGACCCAGTACTTC.

This rearrangement joins TRBV7-2 to TRBJ1-2, with TRBD1 identical over 11 bases. The CDR3 is 16 residues long. From germline, CDR1 is SGHTA and CDR2 FQGNSA. Trimming removed 1 base from V and 8 bases from J; junction bases left unmatched: 9. The CDR3 DNA reads TGTGCCAGCAGCTTAGTCACCCGGGACAGGGGGAACGGCTACACCTTC. It translates to CASSLVTRDRGNGYTF.

The gene calls are TRBV4-2 and TRBJ1-6, with D possibly TRBD1 on 5 matching bases. V was pared by 1 base and J by 2 bases, with 9 bases between. This CDR3 contains 16 residues. Per the germline V gene, CDR1 is LGHNA and CDR2 is YNFKEQ. The CDR3 loop is CASSQAGIPYNSPLHF. As DNA, the CDR3 is TGTGCCAGCAGCCAAGCAGGGATCCCCTATAATTCACCCCTCCACTTT.

The chain combines TRBV7-9 with TRBJ2-1, with a tentative D call TRBD2 (5 bases). The CDR3 length is 15 residues. Germline values: CDR1 SEHNR, CDR2 FQNEAQ (reference sequence). Trimming took 8 bases from V and 3 from J, leaving 17 bases between them. DNA of the CDR3: TGTGCCAGCGGTAGCGAGAGGCCCCACTACAATGAGCAGTTCTTC. Its protein product is CASGSERPHYNEQFF.

The chain combines TRBV19 with TRBJ2-2; D is ambiguous. The ends were cut back, 10 bases at V and 1 base at J, with 10 bases in the middle. Germline-derived CDR1 and CDR2 are LNHDA and SQIVND (reference sequence). This CDR3 comprises 13 residues. CDR3 sequence reads: CATATRNTGELFF. The CDR3 DNA reads as TGTGCCACCGCGACCCGGAACACCGGGGAGCTGTTTTTT. Together with reference TRBV19 and TRBJ2-2, the CDR3 gives the full variable domain: DGGITQSPKYLFRKEGQNVTLSCEQNLNHDAMYWYRQDPGQGLRLIYYSQIVNDFQKGDIAEGYSVSREKKESFPLTVTSAQKNPTAFYLCATATRNTGELFFGEGSRLTVL.